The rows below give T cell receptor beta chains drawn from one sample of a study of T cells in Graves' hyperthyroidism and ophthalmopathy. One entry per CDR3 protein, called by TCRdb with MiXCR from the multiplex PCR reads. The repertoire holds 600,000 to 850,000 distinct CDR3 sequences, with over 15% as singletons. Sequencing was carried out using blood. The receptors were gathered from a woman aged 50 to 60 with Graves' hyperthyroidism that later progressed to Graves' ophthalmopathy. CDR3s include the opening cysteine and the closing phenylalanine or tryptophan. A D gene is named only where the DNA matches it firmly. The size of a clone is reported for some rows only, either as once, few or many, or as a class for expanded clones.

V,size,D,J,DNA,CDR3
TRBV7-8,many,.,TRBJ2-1,TGTGCCAGCAGCCCCTCAGGCCGACACCACAATGAGCAGTTCTTC,CASSPSGRHHNEQFF
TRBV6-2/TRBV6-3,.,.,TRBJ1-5,TGTGTCAGCAGTTACTCACAGGGAAATCAGCCCCAGCATTTT,CVSSYSQGNQPQHF
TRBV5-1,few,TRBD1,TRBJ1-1,TGCGCCAGCAGCTTGGCGGGACAGTCCAACACTGAAGCTTTCTTT,CASSLAGQSNTEAFF
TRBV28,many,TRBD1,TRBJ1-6,TGTGCCAGCAGTCCGGGACAGGGGGATTCACCCCTCCACTTT,CASSPGQGDSPLHF
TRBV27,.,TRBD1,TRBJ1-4,TGTGCCAGCAGTACACATAACAGGGGATCAACTAATGAAAAACTGTTTTTT,CASSTHNRGSTNEKLFF
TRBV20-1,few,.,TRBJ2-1,TGCAGTGCTGGGGGCGATGGCGGGAGCTCCTACAATGAGCAGTTCTTC,CSAGGDGGSSYNEQFF
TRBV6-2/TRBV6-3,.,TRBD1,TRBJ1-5,TGTGCCAGCAGATCGGGACAGGGAAGCAATCAGCCCCAGCATTTT,CASRSGQGSNQPQHF
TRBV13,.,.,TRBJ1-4,TGTGCCAGCAGCGTAGGGGAAGCAACTAATGAAAAACTGTTTTTT,CASSVGEATNEKLFF
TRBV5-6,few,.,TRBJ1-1,TGTGCCAGCAGCTTGCCTGGGATAATGAACACTGAAGCTTTCTTT,CASSLPGIMNTEAFF
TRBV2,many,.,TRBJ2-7,TGTGCCAGCAGTCAAGCCCCCTCGGAGAGATACTTC,CASSQAPSERYF
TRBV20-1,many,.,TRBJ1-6,TGCAGTGCCTATAGGGTCTCGGGAGATAAGTGGTCACCCCTCCACTTT,CSAYRVSGDKWSPLHF
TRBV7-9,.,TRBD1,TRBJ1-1,TGTGCCAGCAGCTTAGCGGAGGGGGCCAACACTGAAGCTTTCTTT,CASSLAEGANTEAFF
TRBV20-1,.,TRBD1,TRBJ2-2,TGCAGTGCTAGAGGCGGACAGGCTACAGACACCGGGGAGCTGTTTTTT,CSARGGQATDTGELFF
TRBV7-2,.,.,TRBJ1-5,TGTGCCAGCAGCTTAATGGACTCCAATCAGCCCCAGCATTTT,CASSLMDSNQPQHF
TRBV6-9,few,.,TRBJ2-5,TGTGCCAGCAGTTACGGGGGCCTCCAAGAGACCCAGTACTTC,CASSYGGLQETQYF
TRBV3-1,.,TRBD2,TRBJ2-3,TGTGCCAGCAGCCGGAAAGGACTAGTCCTCACAGATACGCAGTATTTT,CASSRKGLVLTDTQYF
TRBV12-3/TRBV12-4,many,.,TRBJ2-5,TGTGCCAGCAGTTTCTGGGCACAGGCTGAAGAGACCCAGTACTTC,CASSFWAQAEETQYF
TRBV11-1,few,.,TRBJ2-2,TGTGCCAGCAGCTTATCTGACACATACACCGGGGAGCTGTTTTTT,CASSLSDTYTGELFF
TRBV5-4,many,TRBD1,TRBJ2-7,TGTGCCAGCACCACCATGGACAGGAGCTCCTACGAGCAGTACTTC,CASTTMDRSSYEQYF
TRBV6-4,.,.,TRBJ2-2,TGTGCCAGCAGTTACTCTCCAGGGTTCACCGGGGAGCTGTTTTTT,CASSYSPGFTGELFF
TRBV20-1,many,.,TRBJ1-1,TGCAGTGCTAGTAAGGGCCCTTTGAACACTGAAGCTTTCTTT,CSASKGPLNTEAFF
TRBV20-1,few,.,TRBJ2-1,TGCAGTGCTAGTGTAGGGGGGCCCAATGAGCAGTTCTTC,CSASVGGPNEQFF
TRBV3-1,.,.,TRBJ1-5,TGTGCCAGCAGCCAAGATCGGAGGGCTCAGCCCCAGCATTTT,CASSQDRRAQPQHF
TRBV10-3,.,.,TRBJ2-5,TGTGCCATCAGTGAGTCGACGGGCAAGCAGCAAGAGACCCAGTACTTC,CAISESTGKQQETQYF
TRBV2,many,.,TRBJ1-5,TGTGCCAGCGGGCAGAGTTATAGCAATCAGCCCCAGCATTTT,CASGQSYSNQPQHF
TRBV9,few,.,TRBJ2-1,TGTGCCAGCAGCACACCGGGACCGGAGCAGTTCTTC,CASSTPGPEQFF
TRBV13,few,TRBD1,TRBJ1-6,TGTGCCAGCAGCTCGGGACAGTTTCGATCACCCCTCCACTTT,CASSSGQFRSPLHF
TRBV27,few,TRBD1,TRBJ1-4,TGTGCCAGCAGCCGACAGGGTTACGGTGAAAAACTGTTTTTT,CASSRQGYGEKLFF
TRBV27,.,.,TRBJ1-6,TGTGCCAGCAGACCCGCGCGGATAGACTCACCCCTCCACTTT,CASRPARIDSPLHF
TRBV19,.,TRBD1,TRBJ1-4,TGTGCCAGTAGGCGACAGGGGGCTTTGGAGGAAAAACTGTTTTTT,CASRRQGALEEKLFF
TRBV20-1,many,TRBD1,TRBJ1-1,TGCAGTGCTATAAGTGTGACAGGGGGCGCGGACACTGAAGCTTTCTTT,CSAISVTGGADTEAFF
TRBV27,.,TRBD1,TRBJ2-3,TGTGCCACCCGGGACAGGGGAGGTACAGATACGCAGTATTTT,CATRDRGGTDTQYF
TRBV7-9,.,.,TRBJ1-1,TGTGCCAGCAACTTAAACTTCCAGAACACTGAAGCTTTCTTT,CASNLNFQNTEAFF
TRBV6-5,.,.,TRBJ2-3,TGTGCCAGCAGTTGGTCAGATACGCAGTATTTT,CASSWSDTQYF
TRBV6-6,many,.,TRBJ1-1,TGTGCCAGCAGTTACTCGTTTCTGGGGGCGCCCCCTGTTCTAGGTAAGGCTGAAGCTTTCTTT,CASSYSFLGAPPVLGKAEAFF
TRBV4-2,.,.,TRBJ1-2,TGTGCCAGCAGCCAAGAAGCCAGGGCGGATGGCTACACCTTC,CASSQEARADGYTF
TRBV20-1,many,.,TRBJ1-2,TGCAGTGCTAGAGATAGGACGTCTCTTAACTATGGCTACACCTTC,CSARDRTSLNYGYTF
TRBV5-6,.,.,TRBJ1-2,TGTGCCAGCAGCTTGGTGTCGGGGCCCCATAACTATGGCTACACCTTC,CASSLVSGPHNYGYTF
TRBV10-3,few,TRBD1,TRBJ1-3,TGTGCCGTCCGACAGGGGGAAGTATTCGGAAACACCATATATTTT,CAVRQGEVFGNTIYF
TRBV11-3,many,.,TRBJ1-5,TGTGCCAGCAGCTCTATTCCTCTGGGGTCCAGCGTAATGGGTAATCAGCCCCAGCATTTT,CASSSIPLGSSVMGNQPQHF
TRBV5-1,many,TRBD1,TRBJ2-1,TGCGCCAGCAGCCAAGGGACAGGGTGGATTGGTTTGAATGAGCAGTTCTTC,CASSQGTGWIGLNEQFF
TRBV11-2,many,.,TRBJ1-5,TGTGCCAGCAGCTTAGGCCCGGTTTTGAATCAGCCCCAGCATTTT,CASSLGPVLNQPQHF
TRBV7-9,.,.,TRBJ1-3,TGTGCCAGCAGCTTAATGATTTTAGGACCGGAGTCTGGAAACACCATATATTTT,CASSLMILGPESGNTIYF
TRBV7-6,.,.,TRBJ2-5,TGTGCCAGCAGCTCAGAGGTGGGGGCCCAGTACTTC,CASSSEVGAQYF
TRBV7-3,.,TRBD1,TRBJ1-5,TGTGCCAGCAGCTCACCGACAGGGAGGGAGCAGCCCCAGCATTTT,CASSSPTGREQPQHF
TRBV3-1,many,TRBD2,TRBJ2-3,TGTGCCAGCAGCCAAGATCGTAGCGGGGGGGCCCTAGATACGCAGTATTTT,CASSQDRSGGALDTQYF
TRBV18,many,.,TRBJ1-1,TGTGCCAGCTCACCAGAGGGAGGCGACACTGAAGCTTTCTTT,CASSPEGGDTEAFF
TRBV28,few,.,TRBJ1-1,TGTGCCAGCAGTCCATCAGGGGTCACTGAAGCTCTCTTT,CASSPSGVTEALF
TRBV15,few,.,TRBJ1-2,TGTGCCGCCAGCACAGTTTTACTTGGTGCCCATGGCTACACCTTC,CAASTVLLGAHGYTF
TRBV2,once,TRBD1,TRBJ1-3,TGTGCCAGCAGTGTGGGCCCCCAGGGGGCAGGTGGAAACACCATATATTTT,CASSVGPQGAGGNTIYF
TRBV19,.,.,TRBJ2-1,TGTGCCAGTAGTATAGACAGGGCAGACTACAATGAGCAGTTCTTC,CASSIDRADYNEQFF
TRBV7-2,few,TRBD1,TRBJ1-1,TGTGCCAGCAGCTTCGGGGACAGATATAACACTGAAGCTTTCTTT,CASSFGDRYNTEAFF
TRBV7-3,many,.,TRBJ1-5,TGTGCCAGCAGCCCCGCACGCACAGGGATCAATCAGCCCCAGCATTTT,CASSPARTGINQPQHF
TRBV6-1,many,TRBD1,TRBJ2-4,TGTGCCATCAACTTAGGACAGGGGATGGGCATTCAGTACTTC,CAINLGQGMGIQYF
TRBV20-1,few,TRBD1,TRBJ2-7,TGCAGTGCTAGAGACCCCCGACAGGGCTCCTACGAGCAGTACTTC,CSARDPRQGSYEQYF
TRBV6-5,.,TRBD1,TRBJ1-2,TGTGCCAGCATTAAGGACAGGGGAGGCTATGGCTACACCTTC,CASIKDRGGYGYTF
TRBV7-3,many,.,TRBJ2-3,TGTGCCAGCAGCTTACACCAGGGGAGGACAGATACGCAGTATTTT,CASSLHQGRTDTQYF
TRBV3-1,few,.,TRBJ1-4,TGTGCCAGCAGCCAAGGCTCGATCAATGAAAAACTGTTTTTT,CASSQGSINEKLFF
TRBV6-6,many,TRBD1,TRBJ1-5,TGTGCCAGCAGTTACACGCGTACAGGGGCGAAGCAGCCCCAGCATTTT,CASSYTRTGAKQPQHF